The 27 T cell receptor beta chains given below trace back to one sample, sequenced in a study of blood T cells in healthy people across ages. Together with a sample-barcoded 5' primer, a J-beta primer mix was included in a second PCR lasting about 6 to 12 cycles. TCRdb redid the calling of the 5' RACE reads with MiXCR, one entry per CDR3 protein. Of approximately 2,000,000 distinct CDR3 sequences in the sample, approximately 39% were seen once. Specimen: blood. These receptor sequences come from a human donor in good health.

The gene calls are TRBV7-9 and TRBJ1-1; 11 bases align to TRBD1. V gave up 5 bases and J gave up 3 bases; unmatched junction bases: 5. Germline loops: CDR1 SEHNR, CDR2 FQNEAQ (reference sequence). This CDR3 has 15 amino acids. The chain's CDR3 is CASSHGQGADTEAFF. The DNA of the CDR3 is TGTGCCAGCAGCCACGGACAGGGGGCGGACACTGAAGCTTTCTTT.

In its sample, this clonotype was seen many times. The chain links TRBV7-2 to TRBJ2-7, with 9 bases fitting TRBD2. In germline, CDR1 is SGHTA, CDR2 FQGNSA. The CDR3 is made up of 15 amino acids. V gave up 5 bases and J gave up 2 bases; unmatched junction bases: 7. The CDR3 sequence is CASSPSIAGAYEQYF. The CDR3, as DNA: TGTGCCAGCAGCCCGAGCATAGCGGGGGCCTACGAGCAGTACTTC.

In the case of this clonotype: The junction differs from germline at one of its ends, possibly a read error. CDR3 sequence: CASSSGLRASDTQCF. CDR3 coding DNA: TGTGCCAGCAGCTCGGGACTACGGGCCTCAGATACGCAGTGTTTT. The chain employs TRBV7-3 and TRBJ2-3; 7 nucleotides match TRBD2. This CDR3 is 15 amino acids long. Looked up from germline, CDR1 is SGHTA and CDR2 is FQGTGA.

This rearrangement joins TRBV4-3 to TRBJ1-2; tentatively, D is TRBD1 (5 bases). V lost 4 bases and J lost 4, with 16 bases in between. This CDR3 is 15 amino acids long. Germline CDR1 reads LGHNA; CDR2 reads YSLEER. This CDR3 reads CASSPYLRGSYGYTF. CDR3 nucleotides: TGCGCCAGCAGCCCCTATTTGCGGGGCAGCTATGGCTACACCTTC.

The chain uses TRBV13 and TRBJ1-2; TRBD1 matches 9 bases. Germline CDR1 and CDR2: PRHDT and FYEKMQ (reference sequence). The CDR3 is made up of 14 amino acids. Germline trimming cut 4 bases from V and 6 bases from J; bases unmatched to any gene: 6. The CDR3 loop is CASSSDRGDDGYTF. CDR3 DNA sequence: TGTGCCAGCAGCTCAGACAGGGGGGATGATGGCTACACCTTC.

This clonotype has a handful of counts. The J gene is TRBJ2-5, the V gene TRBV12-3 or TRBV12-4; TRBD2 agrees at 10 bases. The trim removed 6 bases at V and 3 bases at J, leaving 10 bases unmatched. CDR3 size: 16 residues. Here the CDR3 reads CASSPGGLAGEETQYF. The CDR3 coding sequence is TGTGCCAGCAGCCCAGGGGGGCTAGCGGGGGAAGAGACCCAGTACTTC.

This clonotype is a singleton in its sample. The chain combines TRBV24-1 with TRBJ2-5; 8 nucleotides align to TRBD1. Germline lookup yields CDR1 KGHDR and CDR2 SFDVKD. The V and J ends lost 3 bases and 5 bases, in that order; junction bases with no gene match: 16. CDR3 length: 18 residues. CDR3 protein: CATSDTTSGQAFGETQYF. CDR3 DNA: TGTGCCACCAGTGATACAACCTCGGGACAGGCCTTCGGGGAGACCCAGTACTTC.

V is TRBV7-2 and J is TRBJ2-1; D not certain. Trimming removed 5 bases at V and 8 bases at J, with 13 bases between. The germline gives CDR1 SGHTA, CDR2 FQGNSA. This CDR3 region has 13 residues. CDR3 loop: CASSPSAGDEQFF. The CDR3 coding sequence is TGTGCCAGCAGCCCCTCAGCTGGCGATGAGCAGTTCTTC.

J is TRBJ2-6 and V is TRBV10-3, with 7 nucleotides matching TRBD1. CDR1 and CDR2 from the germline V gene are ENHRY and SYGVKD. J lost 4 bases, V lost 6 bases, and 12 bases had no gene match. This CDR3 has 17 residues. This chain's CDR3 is CAISWDSFTSGANVLTF. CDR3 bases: TGTGCCATCAGCTGGGACAGTTTTACCTCCGGGGCCAACGTCCTGACTTTC.

DNA for the CDR3: TGTGCCAGCACCGTGAGGGGGGCAAACACTGAAGCTTTCTTT. Residues: CASTVRGANTEAFF. The V gene is TRBV2, the J gene TRBJ1-1; D perhaps matches TRBD1 (6 bases). Looked up from germline, CDR1 is SNHLY and CDR2 is FYNNEI. Trimming pared 7 bases from V and 2 bases from J, leaving 14 bases between. The length of the CDR3 is 14 residues. Full variable domain (rest looked up from reference TRBV2 and TRBJ1-1): EPEVTQTPSHQVTQMGQEVILRCVPISNHLYFYWYRQILGQKVEFLVSFYNNEISEKSEIFDDQFSVERPDGSNFTLKIRSTKLEDSAMYFCASTVRGANTEAFFGQGTRLTVV.

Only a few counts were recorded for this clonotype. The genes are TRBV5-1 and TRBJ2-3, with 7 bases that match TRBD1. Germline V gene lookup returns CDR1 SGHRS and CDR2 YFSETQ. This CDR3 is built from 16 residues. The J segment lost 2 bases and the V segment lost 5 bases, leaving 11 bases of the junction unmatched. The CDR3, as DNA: TGCGCCAGCAGTCCTACTCGACAGGGCAACACAGATACGCAGTATTTT. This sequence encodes CASSPTRQGNTDTQYF.

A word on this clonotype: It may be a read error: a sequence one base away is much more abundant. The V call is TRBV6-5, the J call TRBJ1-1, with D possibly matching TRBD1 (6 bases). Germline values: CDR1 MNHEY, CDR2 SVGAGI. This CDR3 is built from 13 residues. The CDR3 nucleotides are TGTGCCAGCAGCCGCGGCGGGGGCACTAAAGCTTTCTTT. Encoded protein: CASSRGGGTKAFF.

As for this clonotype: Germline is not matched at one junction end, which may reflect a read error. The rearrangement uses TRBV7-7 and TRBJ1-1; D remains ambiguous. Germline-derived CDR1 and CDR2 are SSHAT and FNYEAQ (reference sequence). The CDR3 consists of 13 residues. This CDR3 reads CASSPRWCTEAFF. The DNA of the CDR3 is TGTGCTAGCAGCCCTCGGTGGTGCACTGAAGCTTTCTTT.

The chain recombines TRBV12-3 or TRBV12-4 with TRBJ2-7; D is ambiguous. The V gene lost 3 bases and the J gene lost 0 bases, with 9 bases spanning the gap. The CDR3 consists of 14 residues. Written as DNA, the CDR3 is TGTGCCAGCAGTTTTGGGATGAGCTCCTACGAGCAGTACTTC. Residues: CASSFGMSSYEQYF.

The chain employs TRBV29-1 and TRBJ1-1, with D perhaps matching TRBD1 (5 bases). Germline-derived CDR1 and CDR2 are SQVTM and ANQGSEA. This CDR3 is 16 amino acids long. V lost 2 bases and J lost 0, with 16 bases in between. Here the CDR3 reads CSVERAGLGMNTEAFF. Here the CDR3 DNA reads TGCAGCGTTGAAAGGGCAGGGCTGGGAATGAACACTGAAGCTTTCTTT.

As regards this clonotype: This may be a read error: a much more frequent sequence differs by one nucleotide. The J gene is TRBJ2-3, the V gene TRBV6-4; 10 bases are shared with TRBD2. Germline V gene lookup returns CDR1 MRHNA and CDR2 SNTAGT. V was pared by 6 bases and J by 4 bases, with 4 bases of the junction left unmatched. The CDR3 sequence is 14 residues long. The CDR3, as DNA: TGTGCCAGCAGGGAAAGCGGGGGGGCAGATACGCAGTATTTT. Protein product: CASRESGGADTQYF.

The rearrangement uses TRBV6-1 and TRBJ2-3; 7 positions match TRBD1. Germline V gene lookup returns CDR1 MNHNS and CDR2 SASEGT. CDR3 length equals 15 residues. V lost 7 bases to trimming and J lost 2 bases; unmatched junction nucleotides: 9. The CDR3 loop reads CASTTTGLPTDTQYF. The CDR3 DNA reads TGTGCCAGCACCACGACAGGGCTCCCCACAGATACGCAGTATTTT.

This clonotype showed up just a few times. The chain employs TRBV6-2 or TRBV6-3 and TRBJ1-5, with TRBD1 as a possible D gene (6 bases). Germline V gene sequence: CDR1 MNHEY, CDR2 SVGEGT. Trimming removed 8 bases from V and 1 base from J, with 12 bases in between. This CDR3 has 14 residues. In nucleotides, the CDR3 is TGTGCCAGCCGCGGGGGGCGAAGCAATCAGCCCCAGCATTTT. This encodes CASRGGRSNQPQHF.

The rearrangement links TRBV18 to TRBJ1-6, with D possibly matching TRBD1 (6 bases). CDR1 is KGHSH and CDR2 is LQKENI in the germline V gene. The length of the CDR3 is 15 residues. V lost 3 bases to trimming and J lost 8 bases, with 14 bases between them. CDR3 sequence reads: CASSPDSPGDSPLHF. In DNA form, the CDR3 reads TGTGCCAGCTCACCGGACAGCCCAGGGGATTCACCCCTCCACTTT.

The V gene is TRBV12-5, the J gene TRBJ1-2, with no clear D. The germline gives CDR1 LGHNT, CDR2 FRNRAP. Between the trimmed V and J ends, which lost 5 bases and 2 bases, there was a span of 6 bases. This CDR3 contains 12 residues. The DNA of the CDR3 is TGTGCTAGTGGTAGAGAGAACTATGGCTACACCTTC. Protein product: CASGRENYGYTF.

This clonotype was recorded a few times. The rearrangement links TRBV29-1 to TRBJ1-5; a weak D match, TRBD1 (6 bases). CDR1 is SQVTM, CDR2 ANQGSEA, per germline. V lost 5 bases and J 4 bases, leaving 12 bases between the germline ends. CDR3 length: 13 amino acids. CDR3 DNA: TGCAGCGTTTTAGGGCAGGGGAATCAGCCCCAGCATTTT. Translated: CSVLGQGNQPQHF.

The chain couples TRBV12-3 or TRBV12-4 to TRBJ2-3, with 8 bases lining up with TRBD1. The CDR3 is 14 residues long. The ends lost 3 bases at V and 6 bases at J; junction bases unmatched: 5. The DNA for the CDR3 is TGTGCCAGCAGTTTTAGCCAGGGGGCTGATACGCAGTATTTT. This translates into CASSFSQGADTQYF.

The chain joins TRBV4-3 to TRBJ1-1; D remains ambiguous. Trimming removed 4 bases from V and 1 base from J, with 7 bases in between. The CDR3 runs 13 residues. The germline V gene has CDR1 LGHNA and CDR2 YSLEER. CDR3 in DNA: TGCGCCAGCAGCCGGAGGGCGAACACTGAAGCTTTCTTT. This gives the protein CASSRRANTEAFF.

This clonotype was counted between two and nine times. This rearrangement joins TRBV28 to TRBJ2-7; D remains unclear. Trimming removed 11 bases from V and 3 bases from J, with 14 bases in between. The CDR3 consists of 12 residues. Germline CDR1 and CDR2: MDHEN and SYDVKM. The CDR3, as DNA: TGTGCCTCCCGTGGAACAGTCTACGAGCAGTACTTC. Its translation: CASRGTVYEQYF.

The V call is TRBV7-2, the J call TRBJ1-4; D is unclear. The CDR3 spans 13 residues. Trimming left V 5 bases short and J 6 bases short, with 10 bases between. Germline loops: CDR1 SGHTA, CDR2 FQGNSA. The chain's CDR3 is CASSRALYEKLFF. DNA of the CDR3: TGTGCCAGCAGCAGGGCATTGTATGAAAAACTGTTTTTT.

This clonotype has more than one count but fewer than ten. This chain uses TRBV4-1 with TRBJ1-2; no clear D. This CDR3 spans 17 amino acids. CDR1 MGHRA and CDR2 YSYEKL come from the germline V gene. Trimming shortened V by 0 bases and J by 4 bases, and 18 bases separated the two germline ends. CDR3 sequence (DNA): TGCGCCAGCAGCCAAGACGCTGTGGAGGGAGAGAGCTATGGCTACACCTTC. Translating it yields CASSQDAVEGESYGYTF.

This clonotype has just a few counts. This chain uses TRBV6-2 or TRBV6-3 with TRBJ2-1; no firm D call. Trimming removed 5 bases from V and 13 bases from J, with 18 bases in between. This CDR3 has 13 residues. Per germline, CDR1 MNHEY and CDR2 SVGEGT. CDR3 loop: CASSQRNDGSQFF. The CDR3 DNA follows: TGTGCCAGCAGTCAAAGAAACGACGGATCACAGTTCTTC.